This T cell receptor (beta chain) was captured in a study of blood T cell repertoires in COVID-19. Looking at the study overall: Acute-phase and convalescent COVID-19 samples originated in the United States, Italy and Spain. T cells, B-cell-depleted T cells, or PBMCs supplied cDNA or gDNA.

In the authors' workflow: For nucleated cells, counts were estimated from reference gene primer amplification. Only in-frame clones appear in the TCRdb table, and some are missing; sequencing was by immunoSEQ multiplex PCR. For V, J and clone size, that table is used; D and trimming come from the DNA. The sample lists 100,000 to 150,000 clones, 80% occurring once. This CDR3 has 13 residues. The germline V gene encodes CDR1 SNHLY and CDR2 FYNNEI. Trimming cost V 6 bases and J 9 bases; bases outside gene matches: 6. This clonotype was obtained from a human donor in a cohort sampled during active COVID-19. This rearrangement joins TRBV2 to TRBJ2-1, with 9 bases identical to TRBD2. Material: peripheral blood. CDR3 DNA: TGTGCCAGCAGCATAGCGGGGGCTCGTGAGCAGTTCTTC. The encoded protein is CASSIAGAREQFF.